The 15 T cell receptor beta chains below were found in one sample sequenced in a study of tissue T cells after allogeneic stem cell transplantation. Profiled with immunoSEQ multiplex PCR; TCRdb holds only in-frame clones, not every one. This sample has 4,000 to 6,000 clones, with approximately 30% found just once. The time point: mouse harvest day 14 after allogeneic transplant. Tail vein injection delivered 10^7 T-cell-depleted bone marrow cells and 10^6 splenic CD5+ T cells. Specimen: skin. All receptors derive from a female BALB/c mouse given C57BL/6 T cells with graft-versus-host disease after an allogeneic hematopoietic cell transplant.

This clone is categorized as medium-sized. The genes are named according to mouse. The CDR3 end lies 1 residue beyond the end of the read and is filled in from the germline J gene. The chain uses TRBV1 and TRBJ2-7, with 10 bases matching TRBD1. There are 14 residues in the CDR3. In germline, CDR1 is NSQYPW, CDR2 LRSPGD (reference sequence). Unmatched junction bases numbered 1, after V lost 2 bases and J lost 3 bases. CDR3 DNA (partial): TGCACCTGCAGTGCACGGGACAGGGGCTATGAACAGTAC. Encoded protein: CTCSARDRGYEQY. The complete CDR3 protein is CTCSARDRGYEQYF.

With regard to this clone: Gene names are mouse gene names. The sequence runs out 1 residue before the end of the CDR3; the remainder is reconstructed from the germline J gene. The chain couples TRBV3 to TRBJ2-5; 8 nucleotides match TRBD1. Germline CDR1 and CDR2: SNHLY and FYNGKV (reference sequence). The trim removed 4 bases at V and 5 bases at J, leaving 11 bases unmatched. The CDR3 runs 16 residues. The sequenced part of the CDR3 DNA is TGTGCCAGCAGCTCCACAGGGGGGAAAGGGGCAGACACCCAGTAC. Its translation: CASSSTGGKGADTQY. Given in full, the CDR3 is CASSSTGGKGADTQYF.

In regard to this clone: The listed genes are named as in mouse. CDR3 DNA (partial): TGCTCCAGCAGTCCTCGACATTATGAACAGTAC. Translated, it gives CSSSPRHYEQY. In full, the CDR3 is CSSSPRHYEQYF. The chain links TRBV23 to TRBJ2-7; the table names TRBD1, a call not compared with the DNA. Read coverage stops 1 residue before the CDR3 terminus; the germline J gene supplies the remainder. CDR1 is KGHTA and CDR2 is FQNQQP in the germline V gene. The CDR3 totals 12 residues.

By its share, this clone is medium-sized. Mouse germline and gene names are used. CDR3 in amino acids: CASSRQGYNSPLYF. The covered CDR3 bases are TGTGCCAGCAGTCGACAGGGGTATAATTCGCCCCTCTAC. The chain couples TRBV26 to TRBJ1-6, with TRBD1 matching 8 bases. The read ends 1 residue early relative to the CDR3; the germline J gene fills the gap. TRBJ1-6 is an ORF; its function is uncertain. This CDR3 has 14 residues. The germline gives CDR1 KGHPV, CDR2 FQNQEV (reference sequence). The V gene end was trimmed by 4 bases and the J gene end by 4 bases; junction bases not matched to a gene: 0.

About this clone itself: Genes and germline come from the mouse. The read ends 1 residue before the CDR3 terminus; that terminus is restored from the germline J gene. This chain joins TRBV13-1 and TRBJ2-5; D unresolved. V was clipped by 6 bases and J by 0 bases, with 11 bases between them. Looked up from germline, CDR1 is NSHNY and CDR2 is SYGAGN. The CDR3 spans 14 residues. The CDR3 loop is CASKSRQNQDTQYF. Incomplete CDR3 DNA: TGTGCCAGCAAGTCCCGACAAAACCAAGACACCCAGTAC.

By sample share, this clone is medium-sized. Germline and genes: mouse. CDR3 DNA, as far as it was read: TGTGCCAGCAGTCTCGAGGGGCTGGGCTCCGACTACACC. Its translation is CASSLEGLGSDYT. From start to end, the CDR3 is CASSLEGLGSDYTF. V and J are TRBV26 and TRBJ1-2; possible D gene TRBD1, 5 bases. The read finishes 1 residue shy of the CDR3 end, and the germline J gene is used to complete it. Trimming left V 3 bases short and J 4 bases short, with 12 bases between. In germline, CDR1 is KGHPV, CDR2 FQNQEV (reference sequence). The CDR3 spans 14 residues. The full variable domain, in which reference TRBV26 and TRBJ1-2 provide the parts outside the CDR3, is NSKVIQTPRYLVKGQGQKAKMRCIPEKGHPVVFWYQQNKNNEFKFLINFQNQEVLQQIDMTEKRFSAECPSNSPCSLEIQSSEAGDSALYLCASSLEGLGSDYTFGSGTRLLVI.

This clone was recorded a few times. These gene names are mouse names. Sequencing ends 1 residue short of the CDR3 end; the germline J gene provides the rest. The gene calls are TRBV20 and TRBJ1-3; unclear D gene. Trimming removed 4 bases from V and 0 bases from J, with 7 bases in between. The CDR3 loop spans 13 amino acids. CDR1 is GFQATS and CDR2 is STVNSAI in the germline V gene. The CDR3 reads CGANEVSGNTLYF. The sequenced part of the CDR3 DNA is TGTGGTGCTAACGAGGTTTCTGGAAATACGCTCTAT.

As to this clone: All gene names here are mouse names. The CDR3 extends 1 residue past the end of the read, so its final part is completed from the germline J gene. The chain recombines TRBV5 with TRBJ1-2, with D uncertain. Germline CDR1 is LGHNA and CDR2 is YNLKQL (reference sequence). The V gene lost 1 base and the J gene lost 0 bases, with 9 bases spanning the gap. The CDR3 has 15 amino acids. The chain's CDR3 is CASSQGPDANSDYTF. The DNA read from the CDR3 is TGTGCCAGCAGCCAAGGGCCAGATGCAAACTCCGACTACACC.

By share, this clone counts as medium-sized. Gene names and germline refer to mouse. The CDR3 extends 1 residue past the end of the read, so its final part is completed from the germline J gene. The genes are TRBV26 and TRBJ2-2; D remains ambiguous. The CDR3 covers 14 residues. Germline V gene lookup returns CDR1 KGHPV and CDR2 FQNQEV (reference sequence). V gave up 4 bases and J gave up 1 base, with 7 bases separating them. Partial CDR3 DNA: TGTGCCAGCAGTCCGGAATTAAACACCGGGCAGCTCTAC. Translation gives CASSPELNTGQLY. The complete CDR3 protein is CASSPELNTGQLYF.

Turning to this clone: Germline and genes: mouse. Read sequence stops 1 residue before the CDR3 end, and the germline J gene provides the missing end. This chain joins TRBV13-1 and TRBJ1-5; possibly TRBD1 for D (6 bases). The germline CDR1 and CDR2 sequences are NSHNY and SYGAGN. The V end was cut by 0 bases, the J end by 3 bases, with 10 bases between. This CDR3 contains 15 residues. CDR3 bases read: TGTGCCAGCAGTGATGGCAGGGGAGGCAACCAGGCTCCGCTT. It codes for CASSDGRGGNQAPL. The whole CDR3 protein is CASSDGRGGNQAPLF.

This clone was found a few times. Here the gene names and germline are mouse. The CDR3 end falls 1 residue outside the read, so it is completed with the germline J gene. This chain uses TRBV3 with TRBJ2-2; 9 bases agree with TRBD1. The V gene end was trimmed by 4 bases and the J gene end by 3 bases; junction bases not matched to a gene: 3. The CDR3 extends over 15 amino acids. Germline CDR1 reads SNHLY; CDR2 reads FYNGKV (reference sequence). CDR3 amino acids: CASSSQGADTGQLYF. Incomplete CDR3 DNA: TGTGCCAGCAGCTCACAGGGGGCGGACACCGGGCAGCTCTAC.

With regard to this clone: Gene names are the mouse ones. The sequence runs out 1 residue before the end of the CDR3; the remainder is reconstructed from the germline J gene. J is TRBJ1-6 and V is TRBV26, with D unclear. TRBJ1-6 is an open reading frame whose function is uncertain. Germline V gene data show CDR1 as KGHPV and CDR2 as FQNQEV (reference sequence). The CDR3 runs 13 residues. Trimming removed 3 bases from V and 10 bases from J, with 10 bases in between. The part of the CDR3 DNA that was read is TGTGCCAGCAGTCTCCGGGAGGACTCGCCCCTCTAC. Translated: CASSLREDSPLY. The CDR3 reads in full as CASSLREDSPLYF.

To note about this clone: Here the gene names and germline are mouse. The read falls 1 residue short of the CDR3 end, and the missing part is taken from the germline J gene. The V call is TRBV13-1, the J call TRBJ2-7, with 7 bases lining up with TRBD2. Trimming cost V 2 bases and J 0 bases; bases outside gene matches: 2. Per germline, CDR1 NSHNY and CDR2 SYGAGN. This CDR3 has 14 residues. The CDR3 is CASSDWGFSYEQYF. CDR3 DNA (partial): TGTGCCAGCAGTGACTGGGGGTTCTCCTATGAACAGTAC.

Concerning this clone: Gene names are mouse gene names. From the germline J gene comes the end of the CDR3, since the read stops 1 residue before it. The chain combines TRBV26 with TRBJ1-1, with a tentative D call TRBD1 (6 bases). This CDR3 contains 14 residues. The V and J ends lost 6 bases and 1 base respectively, with 12 bases between them. Per the germline V gene, CDR1 is KGHPV and CDR2 is FQNQEV (reference sequence). Incomplete CDR3 DNA: TGTGCCAGCAGAGCCGGGACAAGAAACACAGAAGTCTTC. Its translation: CASRAGTRNTEVF. The CDR3 in its entirety is CASRAGTRNTEVFF.

Points on this clone: The gene symbols are mouse symbols. The read stops 1 residue short of the end of the CDR3; the missing end is completed from the germline J gene. This chain connects TRBV23 to TRBJ2-5; TRBD2, as called in the table, went unchecked against the DNA. This CDR3 is 15 amino acids long. In germline, CDR1 is KGHTA, CDR2 FQNQQP. CDR3 sequence reads: CSSSQSGFNQDTQYF. Partial CDR3 DNA: TGCTCCAGCAGTCAATCTGGGTTTAACCAAGACACCCAGTAC. The full variable domain, completed using reference TRBV23 and TRBJ2-5, is DAAVTQKPRYLIKMKGQEAEMKCIPEKGHTAVFWYQQKQSKELKFLIYFQNQQPLDQIDMVKERFSAVCPSSSLCSLGIRTCEAEDSALYLCSSSQSGFNQDTQYFGPGTRLLVL.